The rows below give T cell receptor beta chains drawn from one sample of a study of blood T cell repertoires in COVID-19. TCRdb keeps only in-frame clones here, not all; method: immunoSEQ multiplex PCR. The table includes some 220,000 clones, 70% to 90% detected once. The specimen sequenced was peripheral blood. These receptor sequences come from a man in his fifties or sixties with acute or convalescent COVID-19. Both conserved end residues are part of each CDR3.

v_call,cdr3_aa
TRBV7-9,CASSLGAVWEQFF
TRBV30,CAGGLPYEQYF
TRBV10-3,CAISERSPPGWDQYF
TRBV6-5,CASSYSTGTYNSPLHF
TRBV11-2,CASSLVETGEETQYF
TRBV19,CASSTSLNTEAFF
TRBV15,CATSRLQAGGELFF
TRBV5-5,CASSLGPDRIFQPQHF
TRBV7-2,CASSFGLARNEQYF
TRBV18,CASSPFGANTEAFF
TRBV6-5,CASSYLSGRKYNEQFF
TRBV5-1,CASSSRQGEAANTIYF
TRBV13,CASRRTSGGRPDTQYF
TRBV5-1,CASSLAGGDNSPLHF
TRBV10-1,CASSEFSGSSYEQYF
TRBV2,CASSEAAEYYGYTF
TRBV7-9,CASSLAAGYGYTF
TRBV9,CASSVGRENYGYTF
TRBV11-2,CASSLVWNTEAFF
TRBV14,CASSPTGFGYTF
TRBV7-9,CASSPVLVALHF
TRBV6-2/TRBV6-3,CASSPGGGRYEQYF
TRBV6-5,CASTRLGGEKLFF
TRBV16,CASSQGFLQGNYGYTF
TRBV9,CASSGVQGSYGYTF
TRBV6-6,CASSSRDSRQPQHF
TRBV9,CASSHSGSTNEKLFF
TRBV20-1,CSASRGGQWGEFGYTF
TRBV10-3,CAISEWGGREGYEQYF
TRBV28,CASLPGGTPYEQYF
TRBV9,CASSVADGLNSPLHF
TRBV5-5,CASSLETWLPQHF
TRBV4-2,CASSQDGTGNYEQYF
TRBV18,CASSPSPQGLSGNTIYF
TRBV19,CASTTRGSGNTIYF
TRBV27,CASSSTGTSGLYEQYF
TRBV19,CASSPRTATNEKLFF
TRBV7-6,CASSELAGGFSSYEQYF
TRBV3-1/TRBV3-2,CASSQDIIYEQYF
TRBV6-5,CASSYRGLNQPQHF
TRBV29-1,CSVQTGGNRGHNTEAFF